These 21 T cell receptor beta chains were sequenced from one sample in a study of shared clonotypes between healthy human individuals. Libraries were prepared by immunoSEQ multiplex PCR; TCRdb keeps only in-frame clonotypes and omits some of them. This table has over 400,000 clones, roughly 95% appearing once. Sequencing used naive CD4+ T cells sorted from blood. Subset: CD45RA+ positively selected. These receptor sequences come from a woman in her thirties in good health.

This sequence joins TRBV10-3 and TRBJ1-1; D gene ambiguous. The CDR3 has 14 residues. From germline, CDR1 is ENHRY and CDR2 SYGVKD. The ends were cut back, 0 bases at V and 1 base at J, with 6 bases in the middle. DNA of the CDR3: TGTGCCATCAGTGAGTCGAGACAGAACACTGAAGCTTTCTTT. As protein: CAISESRQNTEAFF.

A single count supports this clone. The chain uses TRBV6-5 and TRBJ1-2, with D perhaps matching TRBD1 (5 bases). Trimming removed 6 bases at V and 5 bases at J, with 19 bases between. Germline CDR1 and CDR2: MNHEY and SVGAGI. The CDR3 spans 15 residues. CDR3 sequence: CASRPGGVLKYGYTF. In DNA form, the CDR3 reads TGTGCCAGCAGACCCGGAGGGGTCCTGAAGTATGGCTACACCTTC.

V usage is TRBV6-6 and J usage is TRBJ1-1; a possible D gene is TRBD1 (5 bases). CDR1 is MNHNY and CDR2 is SVGAGI in the germline V gene (reference sequence). V was pared by 8 bases and J by 1 base, with 11 bases between. The CDR3 loop spans 13 amino acids. CDR3 sequence reads: CASLKGTNTEAFF. The CDR3 DNA is TGTGCCAGCCTTAAGGGGACGAACACTGAAGCTTTCTTT.

The chain links TRBV2 to TRBJ2-1, with unresolved D. CDR3 length equals 11 residues. Germline V gives CDR1 SNHLY, CDR2 FYNNEI. Trimming took 6 bases from V and 15 from J, leaving 15 bases between them. The CDR3 region has the DNA TGTGCCAGCAGCCCCGACTGGGGTCGGTTCTTC. Translating gives CASSPDWGRFF.

The chain employs TRBV9 and TRBJ2-3; weak D call: TRBD2 (6 bases). This CDR3 is built from 16 residues. The germline gives CDR1 SGDLS, CDR2 YYNGEE. V lost 4 bases and J lost 4, with 19 bases in between. CDR3 sequence (DNA): TGTGCCAGCAGCCCGTGGTATAGCGGCACGTCAGATACGCAGTATTTT. It specifies CASSPWYSGTSDTQYF.

The chain uses TRBV11-2 and TRBJ2-2; the D gene is possibly TRBD2 (5 bases). Germline CDR1 is SGHAT and CDR2 is FQNNGV. Trimming removed 5 bases at V and 2 bases at J, with 18 bases between. The CDR3 contains 17 residues. For the CDR3, the DNA is TGTGCCAGCAGCCGGCTTGGAGGCAACTTTAACACCGGGGAGCTGTTTTTT. Translated, it gives CASSRLGGNFNTGELFF.

The rearrangement joins TRBV2 to TRBJ2-1; D unclear. There are 13 residues in the CDR3. Germline lookup yields CDR1 SNHLY and CDR2 FYNNEI. The V end was cut by 3 bases, the J end by 7 bases, with 10 bases between. This chain's CDR3 is CASSDLTRNEQFF. CDR3 sequence (DNA): TGTGCCAGCAGTGACCTGACTCGGAATGAGCAGTTCTTC.

The gene calls are TRBV19 and TRBJ1-4, with D possibly being TRBD1 (5 bases). Trimming cost V 7 bases and J 7 bases, with 16 bases left between them. The CDR3 is 14 amino acids. Germline V lookup: CDR1 LNHDA, CDR2 SQIVND (reference sequence). CDR3 region: CASKGRRGSEKLFF. The CDR3 nucleotides are TGTGCCAGTAAGGGCAGGCGGGGGAGTGAAAAACTGTTTTTT.

This chain links TRBV11-2 with TRBJ2-7; D is perhaps TRBD2 (6 bases). Trimming removed 1 base from V and 1 base from J, with 8 bases in between. The CDR3 runs to 14 residues. Germline CDR1 reads SGHAT; CDR2 reads FQNNGV. CDR3 residues: CASSLGGESYEQYF. In nucleotides, the CDR3 is TGTGCCAGCAGCTTAGGCGGGGAATCCTACGAGCAGTACTTC.

CDR3 protein: CASSLGQSFYEQYF. The CDR3 bases are TGCGCCAGCAGCCTAGGACAGTCTTTCTACGAGCAGTACTTC. This chain uses TRBV4-1 with TRBJ2-7, with TRBD1 as a possible D gene (6 bases). Germline lookup yields CDR1 MGHRA and CDR2 YSYEKL. V dropped 4 bases and J dropped 3 bases, with 13 bases sitting between them. This CDR3 contains 14 residues.

This chain links TRBV4-2 with TRBJ2-5; D gene unclear. Germline-derived CDR1 and CDR2 are LGHNA and YNFKEQ. Trimming removed 4 bases from V and 3 bases from J, with 9 bases in between. The CDR3 runs 13 residues. The CDR3 nucleotides read TGTGCCAGCAGCCGAGAAGTAAAAGAGACCCAGTACTTC. The encoded protein is CASSREVKETQYF.

V is TRBV5-8 and J is TRBJ2-7, with 8 bases lining up with TRBD1. The germline V gene has CDR1 SGHTS and CDR2 YDEGEE. The V and J ends lost 1 base and 7 bases, in that order; junction bases with no gene match: 7. This CDR3 contains 14 residues. The CDR3 nucleotides read TGTGCCAGCAGCTTGCGTTCAGGGGGCAGAGAGCAGTACTTC. Amino acid sequence: CASSLRSGGREQYF.

CDR3 residues: CSVEPGRSSKVQYF. CDR3 DNA sequence: TGCAGCGTTGAACCTGGACGGTCCTCTAAAGTGCAGTACTTC. This chain connects TRBV29-1 to TRBJ2-7; D unresolved. Germline loops: CDR1 SQVTM, CDR2 ANQGSEA. CDR3 length: 14 residues. V was trimmed by 2 bases and J by 9 bases, leaving 20 bases between them.

DNA of the CDR3: TGTGCCAGCAGACTCCAAACTAATGAAAAACTGTTTTTT. Translated, it gives CASRLQTNEKLFF. The chain recombines TRBV7-8 with TRBJ1-4, with no clear D. CDR1 and CDR2 (germline): SGHVS, FQNEAQ. This CDR3 region has 13 residues. V dropped 6 bases and J dropped 1 base, with 6 bases sitting between them.

Remarks on this clone: The sample has other DNA sequences that encode this CDR3 too. The chain has TRBV28 and TRBJ1-1, with 8 bases fitting TRBD1. This CDR3 contains 14 residues. V shed 4 bases, J shed 5 bases, and the junction held 6 bases outside the gene matches. Germline V gene sequence: CDR1 MDHEN, CDR2 SYDVKM. The CDR3 bases are TGTGCCAGCAGTTCCGGACAGGGTAGGACTGAAGCTTTCTTT. It specifies CASSSGQGRTEAFF.

The gene calls are TRBV4-1 and TRBJ1-4, with 9 bases matching TRBD1. CDR1 and CDR2 (germline): MGHRA, YSYEKL. The CDR3 spans 14 residues. J was trimmed by 6 bases and V by 6 bases; bases with no gene match: 5. CDR3 region: CASRPDRGYEKLFF. Written as DNA, the CDR3 is TGCGCCAGCAGACCCGACAGGGGGTATGAAAAACTGTTTTTT.

The gene calls are TRBV18 and TRBJ1-2, with TRBD1 matching 7 bases. Germline values: CDR1 KGHSH, CDR2 LQKENI. V shed 1 base, J shed 4 bases, and the junction held 9 bases outside the gene matches. The CDR3 sequence is 16 residues long. CDR3 residues: CASSPLPGTEAYGYTF. The DNA for the CDR3 is TGTGCCAGCTCACCACTTCCGGGGACAGAGGCCTATGGCTACACCTTC.

This chain links TRBV5-4 with TRBJ1-4; D is possibly TRBD1 (5 bases). There are 13 residues in the CDR3. With 0 bases removed from V and 7 bases from J, the gap between germline ends came to 7 bases. Germline CDR1 reads SGHNT; CDR2 reads YYREEE (reference sequence). The CDR3 reads CASSLGTTEKLFF. The CDR3 region has the DNA TGTGCCAGCAGCTTGGGGACAACTGAAAAACTGTTTTTT.

This chain uses TRBV28 with TRBJ2-2; TRBD1 is a possible D gene (6 bases). CDR3 length equals 14 residues. Germline loops: CDR1 MDHEN, CDR2 SYDVKM. V dropped 7 bases and J dropped 5 bases, with 14 bases sitting between them. In DNA form, the CDR3 reads TGTGCCAGCATTGACGGGACACCGACCGGGGAGCTGTTTTTT. Residues: CASIDGTPTGELFF.

Points on this clone: This sample also contains other DNA sequences that code for the same CDR3. The V gene is TRBV10-3, the J gene TRBJ2-5; D unresolved. CDR1 is ENHRY, CDR2 SYGVKD, per germline. V lost 2 bases, J lost 5 bases, and 3 bases lay in between. The CDR3 is made up of 11 amino acids. The CDR3 protein is CAISERETQYF. CDR3 DNA sequence: TGTGCCATCAGTGAGCGCGAGACCCAGTACTTC.

The chain couples TRBV27 to TRBJ2-7, with D possibly matching TRBD2 (6 bases). Germline lookup yields CDR1 MNHEY and CDR2 SMNVEV (reference sequence). This CDR3 contains 13 residues. Trimming removed 3 bases from V and 12 bases from J, with 18 bases in between. CDR3 region: CASSFIVEGLMYF. CDR3 coding DNA: TGTGCCAGCAGTTTTATTGTGGAGGGCCTTATGTACTTC.